The 5 T cell receptor beta chains presented below share a single source sample, sequenced in a study of cytomegalovirus exposure and HLA in healthy donors. The table came from immunoSEQ multiplex PCR; TCRdb's copy has only in-frame clones and leaves some out. The data contain 150,000 to 200,000 clones, 75% to 95% of them seen just once; the ten biggest clones take up more than 2.5%. The sample taken for sequencing was PBMCs. These receptor sequences come from a woman younger than 30 in good health and CMV-seropositive.

The V and J genes are TRBV7-6 and TRBJ2-1, with 7 nucleotides matching TRBD2. The J segment lost 7 bases and the V segment lost 4 bases, leaving 13 bases of the junction unmatched. CDR3 length: 16 amino acids. CDR1 and CDR2 from the germline V gene are SGHVS and FNYEAQ. The CDR3 here is CASSSETRLAPNEQFF. For the CDR3, the DNA is TGTGCCAGCAGCTCAGAGACCCGACTAGCTCCGAATGAGCAGTTCTTC.

The chain uses TRBV19 and TRBJ1-1; maybe TRBD1 (5 bases). Trimming stripped 1 base from V and 7 bases from J, with 16 bases between. CDR3 size: 15 residues. The germline gives CDR1 LNHDA, CDR2 SQIVND (reference sequence). The CDR3 region is CASSIAPKGQGEAFF. For the CDR3, the DNA is TGTGCCAGTAGTATAGCCCCGAAGGGGCAGGGTGAAGCTTTCTTT.

The chain combines TRBV15 with TRBJ2-3; tentatively, D is TRBD1 (6 bases). The CDR3 contains 15 residues. Per germline, CDR1 LNHNV and CDR2 YYDKDF (reference sequence). V gave up 5 bases and J gave up 0 bases, with 12 bases separating them. The CDR3 nucleotides are TGTGCCACCAGCGGGGGACATCTAAGCACAGATACGCAGTATTTT. It translates to CATSGGHLSTDTQYF.

The chain uses TRBV27 and TRBJ1-2, with 7 bases identical to TRBD1. CDR3 length: 15 residues. V dropped 3 bases and J dropped 8; count of bases not matched to a gene: 12. Germline V gene sequence: CDR1 MNHEY, CDR2 SMNVEV (reference sequence). As DNA, the CDR3 is TGTGCCAGCAGTTTTCGGGGACAGATAGGTAAAGGCTACACCTTC. Translating gives CASSFRGQIGKGYTF.

The chain carries TRBV7-8 and TRBJ2-7; TRBD1 aligns across 7 bases. Germline lookup yields CDR1 SGHVS and CDR2 FQNEAQ. J gave up 0 bases and V 5 bases, and 7 bases lay outside the gene matches. The CDR3 has 15 residues. CDR3 region: CASSRRQGPSYEQYF. In DNA form, the CDR3 reads TGTGCCAGCAGCCGACGACAGGGTCCCTCCTACGAGCAGTACTTC.